This T cell receptor (beta chain) is drawn from a study of cytomegalovirus exposure and HLA in healthy donors. Study-level points and caveats: One variant, a missense change in DCLRE1C, was linked in a later analysis to TCR beta V- and J-gene trimming.

Both 60 Vbeta primers and 13 Jbeta primers went into the PCR. Clones were sequenced by immunoSEQ multiplex PCR, and TCRdb holds only the in-frame ones, with some missing. The sample contains approximately 140,000 clones, 78% of which appear only once. V gave up 3 bases and J gave up 7 bases, with 19 bases separating them. Germline V gene lookup returns CDR1 GTSNPN and CDR2 SVGIG (reference sequence). The length of the CDR3 is 16 residues. For this clone: Its specificity is unknown.

The chain recombines TRBV30 with TRBJ1-6; TRBD1 might be the D (6 bases). Sequencing used PBMCs. The TCR was taken from a male donor in good health and CMV-seronegative. CDR3 bases: TGTGCCTGGAGCGAATTAGGAGGACAGCGAAATTCACCCCTCCACTTT. This gives the protein CAWSELGGQRNSPLHF.